These 27 T cell receptor beta chains originate from one sample sequenced in a study of cytotoxic CD8 clonotypes in ibrutinib-treated CLL. Only in-frame clones appear in the TCRdb table, and some are missing; sequencing was by immunoSEQ multiplex PCR. This sample yields about 24,000 clones, of which over 55% are seen a single time; around 44% belongs to the top ten. Sequenced material: PBMCs, taken after 12 months of ibrutinib treatment. These receptors all stem from a human donor with chronic lymphocytic leukemia.

The rearrangement joins TRBV5-4 to TRBJ1-2; D not certain. Germline V gene data show CDR1 as SGHNT and CDR2 as YYREEE (reference sequence). The CDR3 contains 15 residues. V lost 4 bases to trimming and J lost 6 bases, with 19 bases between them. DNA for the CDR3: TGTGCCAGCAGCCCGGTTCGGGCCAGCGAAAATGGCTACACCTTC. As protein: CASSPVRASENGYTF.

The chain recombines TRBV28 with TRBJ1-1; no firm D call. Germline-derived CDR1 and CDR2 are MDHEN and SYDVKM. V gave up 8 bases and J gave up 0 bases, with 10 bases separating them. CDR3 length: 13 residues. The CDR3 nucleotides are TGTGCCAGCCGCGTACAGATGAACACTGAAGCTTTCTTT. Translated: CASRVQMNTEAFF.

This clone occurred a few times. The gene calls are TRBV7-6 and TRBJ2-5; TRBD2 is a possible D gene (6 bases). Deletions cut 7 bases from V and 4 bases from J, with 10 bases between. This CDR3 region has 12 residues. Per the germline V gene, CDR1 is SGHVS and CDR2 is FNYEAQ. The CDR3 spells CASTLGGETQYF. CDR3 DNA: TGTGCCAGCACCCTGGGGGGAGAGACCCAGTACTTC.

The V and J genes are TRBV9 and TRBJ2-1; 10 nucleotides match TRBD1. V lost 4 bases to trimming and J lost 10 bases; unmatched junction nucleotides: 2. This CDR3 is 12 amino acids long. Germline V gene data show CDR1 as SGDLS and CDR2 as YYNGEE. CDR3 DNA: TGTGCCAGCAGCTTGACAGGGGGCGAGCAGTTCTTC. Residues: CASSLTGGEQFF.

The J gene is TRBJ2-5, the V gene TRBV19; TRBD2 aligns across 7 bases. This CDR3 contains 15 residues. The trim removed 3 bases at V and 5 bases at J, leaving 9 bases unmatched. The germline gives CDR1 LNHDA, CDR2 SQIVND (reference sequence). CDR3 in amino acids: CASSIRLARRETQYF. For the CDR3, the DNA is TGTGCCAGTAGTATTCGACTAGCCAGGAGGGAGACCCAGTACTTC.

The chain employs TRBV5-4 and TRBJ2-5, with TRBD1 identical over 7 bases. V gave up 4 bases and J gave up 2 bases; unmatched junction bases: 5. This CDR3 has 14 residues. Germline CDR1 reads SGHNT; CDR2 reads YYREEE (reference sequence). The CDR3 spells CASSTGTAQETQYF. The CDR3 bases are TGTGCCAGCAGCACCGGGACAGCTCAAGAGACCCAGTACTTC.

J is TRBJ1-1 and V is TRBV30, with D possibly being TRBD1 (5 bases). The germline CDR1 and CDR2 sequences are GTSNPN and SVGIG (reference sequence). V lost 1 base and J lost 0, with 9 bases in between. CDR3 length: 14 residues. CDR3 bases: TGTGCCTGGAGTGAGAAGGGGTTGAACACTGAAGCTTTCTTT. This codes for CAWSEKGLNTEAFF.

The rearrangement joins TRBV28 to TRBJ2-7, with 7 bases lining up with TRBD1. This CDR3 contains 13 residues. V gave up 8 bases and J gave up 3 bases; unmatched junction bases: 7. Germline CDR1 is MDHEN and CDR2 is SYDVKM. The chain's CDR3 is CASHGQVRYEQYF. In DNA form, the CDR3 reads TGTGCCAGCCACGGACAGGTTCGCTACGAGCAGTACTTC.

Only one count was recorded for this clone. This sequence joins TRBV13 and TRBJ2-7; 7 bases map to TRBD1. V shed 4 bases and J 2 bases; nucleotides not matched to a gene: 2. The germline gives CDR1 PRHDT, CDR2 FYEKMQ (reference sequence). This CDR3 contains 13 residues. This chain's CDR3 is CASSSGQTYEQYF. CDR3 DNA sequence: TGTGCCAGCAGCTCGGGACAGACCTACGAGCAGTACTTC.

The chain has TRBV7-9 and TRBJ2-5; D call uncertain. Looked up from germline, CDR1 is SEHNR and CDR2 is FQNEAQ (reference sequence). Trimming cost V 1 base and J 5 bases, with 2 bases left between them. CDR3 length equals 11 residues. The CDR3 region is CASSLDETQYF. As DNA, the CDR3 is TGTGCCAGCAGCTTAGACGAGACCCAGTACTTC.

There are a few counts of this clone. The gene calls are TRBV6-5 and TRBJ1-5; possible D gene TRBD1, 6 bases. The CDR3 spans 13 residues. The germline gives CDR1 MNHEY, CDR2 SVGAGI. V lost 10 bases to trimming and J lost 6 bases, with 16 bases between them. The CDR3 DNA is TGTGCCAACTTTAGACAGGTTGGTCAGCCCCAGCATTTT. Translating it yields CANFRQVGQPQHF.

The chain is built from TRBV2 and TRBJ1-2; D call uncertain. V lost 3 bases and J 8 bases, leaving 13 bases between the germline ends. CDR3 size: 13 residues. Germline V gene data show CDR1 as SNHLY and CDR2 as FYNNEI. The CDR3 sequence: CASSDPPQGGYTF. DNA of the CDR3: TGTGCCAGCAGTGATCCCCCACAAGGCGGCTACACCTTC.

The J gene is TRBJ2-5, the V gene TRBV2; 7 nucleotides line up with TRBD1. With 6 bases clipped from V and 1 base from J, the junction kept 5 bases outside the gene matches. The germline CDR1 and CDR2 sequences are SNHLY and FYNNEI. The CDR3 loop spans 14 amino acids. The CDR3 loop is CASRGQARQETQYF. DNA for the CDR3: TGTGCCAGCAGAGGACAGGCTCGCCAAGAGACCCAGTACTTC.

This clone was found many times. The rearrangement joins TRBV20-1 to TRBJ1-1, with a possible D match to TRBD1 (5 bases). This CDR3 is built from 11 residues. Per germline, CDR1 DFQATT and CDR2 SNEGSKA (reference sequence). Trimming shortened V by 2 bases and J by 7 bases, and 8 bases separated the two germline ends. The CDR3 DNA reads TGCAGTGCTAGAAGGGACCTTGAAGCTTTCTTT. It codes for CSARRDLEAFF.

The chain has TRBV10-1 and TRBJ2-3; no clear D gene. V lost 8 bases and J 5 bases, leaving 8 bases between the germline ends. The CDR3 has 11 residues. Germline CDR1 is WNHNN and CDR2 is SYGVQD (reference sequence). CDR3 loop: CASEKGDTQYF. For the CDR3, the DNA is TGCGCCAGCGAAAAGGGAGATACGCAGTATTTT.

This chain links TRBV7-9 with TRBJ2-2; 12 bases match TRBD2. Germline values: CDR1 SEHNR, CDR2 FQNEAQ (reference sequence). With 5 bases clipped from V and 2 bases from J, the junction kept 6 bases outside the gene matches. This CDR3 spans 17 amino acids. This CDR3 is CASSLGLAGTNTGELFF. In DNA form, the CDR3 reads TGTGCCAGCAGCCTTGGACTAGCGGGGACAAACACCGGGGAGCTGTTTTTT. The variable domain in full, completed from reference TRBV7-9 and TRBJ2-2, reads DTGVSQNPRHKITKRGQNVTFRCDPISEHNRLYWYRQTLGQGPEFLTYFQNEAQLEKSRLLSDRFSAERPKGSFSTLEIQRTEQGDSAMYLCASSLGLAGTNTGELFFGEGSRLTVL.

This clone showed up just once. The chain uses TRBV7-2 and TRBJ2-3, with TRBD2 matching over 10 bases. Germline values: CDR1 SGHTA, CDR2 FQGNSA. Trimming at V came to 1 base and at J to 3 bases, leaving 4 bases not matched to a gene. This CDR3 comprises 16 residues. The DNA of the CDR3 is TGTGCCAGCAGCTTAGGATTAGCGGGGGGAACAGATACGCAGTATTTT. It yields the protein CASSLGLAGGTDTQYF.

This clone was detected only once. J is TRBJ2-1 and V is TRBV6-1; D call uncertain. Germline-derived CDR1 and CDR2 are MNHNS and SASEGT. V was pared by 0 bases and J by 2 bases, with 8 bases between. The CDR3 extends over 15 amino acids. The chain's CDR3 is CASSEALTPYNEQFF. The CDR3, as DNA: TGTGCCAGCAGTGAAGCGTTAACTCCCTACAATGAGCAGTTCTTC.

The V gene is TRBV4-1, the J gene TRBJ1-2; D gene uncertain. The V gene lost 2 bases and the J gene lost 0 bases, with 10 bases spanning the gap. Germline V gives CDR1 MGHRA, CDR2 YSYEKL. This CDR3 spans 15 amino acids. CDR3 residues: CASSQLFTTNYGYTF. CDR3 bases: TGCGCCAGCAGCCAACTTTTCACCACTAACTATGGCTACACCTTC.

This clone was seen a few times. The V gene is TRBV7-2, the J gene TRBJ1-2, with D possibly TRBD1 on 5 matching bases. The V gene's germline CDR1 is SGHTA and CDR2 FQGNSA. V lost 1 base to trimming and J lost 3 bases, with 12 bases between them. This CDR3 is built from 15 residues. The CDR3 reads CASSLGTSKYYGYTF. The DNA of the CDR3 is TGTGCCAGCAGCTTAGGGACATCGAAGTACTATGGCTACACCTTC. Full variable domain (remainder filled in from reference TRBV7-2 and TRBJ1-2): GAGVSQSPSNKVTEKGKDVELRCDPISGHTALYWYRQSLGQGLEFLIYFQGNSAPDKSGLPSDRFSAERTGGSVSTLTIQRTQQEDSAVYLCASSLGTSKYYGYTFGSGTRLTVV.

The J gene is TRBJ1-4, the V gene TRBV11-2; D is unclear. There are 12 residues in the CDR3. Trimming removed 5 bases from V and 7 bases from J, with 8 bases in between. CDR1 SGHAT and CDR2 FQNNGV come from the germline V gene. The CDR3 coding sequence is TGTGCCAGCAGCCCCCGAGGTGAAAAACTGTTTTTT. Its translation: CASSPRGEKLFF.

V and J are TRBV28 and TRBJ1-1; D gene ambiguous. CDR3 size: 13 residues. CDR1 is MDHEN and CDR2 is SYDVKM in the germline V gene. V was clipped by 3 bases and J by 5 bases, with 10 bases between them. The CDR3 reads CASSFQGWTEAFF. The CDR3 coding sequence is TGTGCCAGCAGTTTCCAAGGATGGACTGAAGCTTTCTTT.

This clone was detected only once. The gene calls are TRBV19 and TRBJ1-5; the match to TRBD1 covers 8 bases. J gave up 7 bases and V 4 bases, and 9 bases lay outside the gene matches. The CDR3 covers 15 residues. Germline-derived CDR1 and CDR2 are LNHDA and SQIVND (reference sequence). CDR3 sequence: CASSNRQGSGQPQHF. CDR3 DNA sequence: TGTGCCAGTAGTAACAGACAGGGGTCAGGACAGCCCCAGCATTTT.

The chain has TRBV7-2 and TRBJ2-2; D remains ambiguous. The germline gives CDR1 SGHTA, CDR2 FQGNSA. The CDR3 consists of 16 residues. Trimming removed 1 base from V and 4 bases from J, with 13 bases in between. For the CDR3, the DNA is TGTGCCAGCAGCTTAGTTAGGGTGGAACGCACCGGGGAGCTGTTTTTT. Its translation: CASSLVRVERTGELFF.

The J gene is TRBJ1-6, the V gene TRBV9; D unresolved. The V end lost 0 bases, the J end lost 8 bases, and 6 bases lay between the germline ends. The CDR3 is 13 residues long. Germline V lookup: CDR1 SGDLS, CDR2 YYNGEE. This chain's CDR3 is CASSVDGDSPLHF. As DNA, the CDR3 is TGTGCCAGCAGCGTAGATGGGGATTCACCCCTCCACTTT.

In this sample, this clone turned up a few times. V and J are TRBV6-4 and TRBJ1-2; tentatively, D is TRBD1 (5 bases). CDR3 size: 11 residues. Germline V CDR1 and CDR2: MRHNA, SNTAGT. V lost 8 bases and J lost 5, with 9 bases in between. Here the CDR3 reads CASQGLYGYTF. The CDR3 DNA reads as TGTGCCAGCCAGGGATTATATGGCTACACCTTC.

V and J are TRBV10-3 and TRBJ1-1, with TRBD1 matching 7 bases. The V gene's germline CDR1 is ENHRY and CDR2 SYGVKD. V shed 5 bases and J 1 base; nucleotides not matched to a gene: 7. The CDR3 extends over 15 amino acids. CDR3 DNA: TGTGCCATCAGTTGGGGACAGAGTTCGAACACTGAAGCTTTCTTT. It yields the protein CAISWGQSSNTEAFF.